This entry is about one TCR beta chain. Its antigen is still unknown. At one end, the junction sequence differs from germline, possibly due to a read error. The sample has other DNA sequences that encode this CDR3 too. The data were taken from a study of radiotherapy plus CTLA-4 blockade in lung cancer. Study as a whole: There were objective responses in 18% of patients, and around 31% had disease control.

Clones were read by immunoSEQ multiplex PCR, and TCRdb kept only the in-frame ones, dropping some. The table shows 100,000 or so clones, with about 80% occurring only once. General study findings and limits: Subsequent to radiotherapy plus ipilimumab, tumor-derived TCR clones underwent expansion in blood.

This TCR came from a human donor with non-small cell lung cancer that progressed on radiotherapy plus ipilimumab. The sample here was peripheral blood, taken from a patient treated with radiotherapy plus ipilimumab.

The CDR3 nucleotides are TGTGCCAGCAGTGTTCGGGCGGAGAACACTGAAGCCTTCTTT. It translates to CASSVRAENTEAFF. The chain joins TRBV6-1 to TRBJ1-1; D remains unclear. The CDR3 contains 14 residues. Germline-derived CDR1 and CDR2 are MNHNS and SASEGT.